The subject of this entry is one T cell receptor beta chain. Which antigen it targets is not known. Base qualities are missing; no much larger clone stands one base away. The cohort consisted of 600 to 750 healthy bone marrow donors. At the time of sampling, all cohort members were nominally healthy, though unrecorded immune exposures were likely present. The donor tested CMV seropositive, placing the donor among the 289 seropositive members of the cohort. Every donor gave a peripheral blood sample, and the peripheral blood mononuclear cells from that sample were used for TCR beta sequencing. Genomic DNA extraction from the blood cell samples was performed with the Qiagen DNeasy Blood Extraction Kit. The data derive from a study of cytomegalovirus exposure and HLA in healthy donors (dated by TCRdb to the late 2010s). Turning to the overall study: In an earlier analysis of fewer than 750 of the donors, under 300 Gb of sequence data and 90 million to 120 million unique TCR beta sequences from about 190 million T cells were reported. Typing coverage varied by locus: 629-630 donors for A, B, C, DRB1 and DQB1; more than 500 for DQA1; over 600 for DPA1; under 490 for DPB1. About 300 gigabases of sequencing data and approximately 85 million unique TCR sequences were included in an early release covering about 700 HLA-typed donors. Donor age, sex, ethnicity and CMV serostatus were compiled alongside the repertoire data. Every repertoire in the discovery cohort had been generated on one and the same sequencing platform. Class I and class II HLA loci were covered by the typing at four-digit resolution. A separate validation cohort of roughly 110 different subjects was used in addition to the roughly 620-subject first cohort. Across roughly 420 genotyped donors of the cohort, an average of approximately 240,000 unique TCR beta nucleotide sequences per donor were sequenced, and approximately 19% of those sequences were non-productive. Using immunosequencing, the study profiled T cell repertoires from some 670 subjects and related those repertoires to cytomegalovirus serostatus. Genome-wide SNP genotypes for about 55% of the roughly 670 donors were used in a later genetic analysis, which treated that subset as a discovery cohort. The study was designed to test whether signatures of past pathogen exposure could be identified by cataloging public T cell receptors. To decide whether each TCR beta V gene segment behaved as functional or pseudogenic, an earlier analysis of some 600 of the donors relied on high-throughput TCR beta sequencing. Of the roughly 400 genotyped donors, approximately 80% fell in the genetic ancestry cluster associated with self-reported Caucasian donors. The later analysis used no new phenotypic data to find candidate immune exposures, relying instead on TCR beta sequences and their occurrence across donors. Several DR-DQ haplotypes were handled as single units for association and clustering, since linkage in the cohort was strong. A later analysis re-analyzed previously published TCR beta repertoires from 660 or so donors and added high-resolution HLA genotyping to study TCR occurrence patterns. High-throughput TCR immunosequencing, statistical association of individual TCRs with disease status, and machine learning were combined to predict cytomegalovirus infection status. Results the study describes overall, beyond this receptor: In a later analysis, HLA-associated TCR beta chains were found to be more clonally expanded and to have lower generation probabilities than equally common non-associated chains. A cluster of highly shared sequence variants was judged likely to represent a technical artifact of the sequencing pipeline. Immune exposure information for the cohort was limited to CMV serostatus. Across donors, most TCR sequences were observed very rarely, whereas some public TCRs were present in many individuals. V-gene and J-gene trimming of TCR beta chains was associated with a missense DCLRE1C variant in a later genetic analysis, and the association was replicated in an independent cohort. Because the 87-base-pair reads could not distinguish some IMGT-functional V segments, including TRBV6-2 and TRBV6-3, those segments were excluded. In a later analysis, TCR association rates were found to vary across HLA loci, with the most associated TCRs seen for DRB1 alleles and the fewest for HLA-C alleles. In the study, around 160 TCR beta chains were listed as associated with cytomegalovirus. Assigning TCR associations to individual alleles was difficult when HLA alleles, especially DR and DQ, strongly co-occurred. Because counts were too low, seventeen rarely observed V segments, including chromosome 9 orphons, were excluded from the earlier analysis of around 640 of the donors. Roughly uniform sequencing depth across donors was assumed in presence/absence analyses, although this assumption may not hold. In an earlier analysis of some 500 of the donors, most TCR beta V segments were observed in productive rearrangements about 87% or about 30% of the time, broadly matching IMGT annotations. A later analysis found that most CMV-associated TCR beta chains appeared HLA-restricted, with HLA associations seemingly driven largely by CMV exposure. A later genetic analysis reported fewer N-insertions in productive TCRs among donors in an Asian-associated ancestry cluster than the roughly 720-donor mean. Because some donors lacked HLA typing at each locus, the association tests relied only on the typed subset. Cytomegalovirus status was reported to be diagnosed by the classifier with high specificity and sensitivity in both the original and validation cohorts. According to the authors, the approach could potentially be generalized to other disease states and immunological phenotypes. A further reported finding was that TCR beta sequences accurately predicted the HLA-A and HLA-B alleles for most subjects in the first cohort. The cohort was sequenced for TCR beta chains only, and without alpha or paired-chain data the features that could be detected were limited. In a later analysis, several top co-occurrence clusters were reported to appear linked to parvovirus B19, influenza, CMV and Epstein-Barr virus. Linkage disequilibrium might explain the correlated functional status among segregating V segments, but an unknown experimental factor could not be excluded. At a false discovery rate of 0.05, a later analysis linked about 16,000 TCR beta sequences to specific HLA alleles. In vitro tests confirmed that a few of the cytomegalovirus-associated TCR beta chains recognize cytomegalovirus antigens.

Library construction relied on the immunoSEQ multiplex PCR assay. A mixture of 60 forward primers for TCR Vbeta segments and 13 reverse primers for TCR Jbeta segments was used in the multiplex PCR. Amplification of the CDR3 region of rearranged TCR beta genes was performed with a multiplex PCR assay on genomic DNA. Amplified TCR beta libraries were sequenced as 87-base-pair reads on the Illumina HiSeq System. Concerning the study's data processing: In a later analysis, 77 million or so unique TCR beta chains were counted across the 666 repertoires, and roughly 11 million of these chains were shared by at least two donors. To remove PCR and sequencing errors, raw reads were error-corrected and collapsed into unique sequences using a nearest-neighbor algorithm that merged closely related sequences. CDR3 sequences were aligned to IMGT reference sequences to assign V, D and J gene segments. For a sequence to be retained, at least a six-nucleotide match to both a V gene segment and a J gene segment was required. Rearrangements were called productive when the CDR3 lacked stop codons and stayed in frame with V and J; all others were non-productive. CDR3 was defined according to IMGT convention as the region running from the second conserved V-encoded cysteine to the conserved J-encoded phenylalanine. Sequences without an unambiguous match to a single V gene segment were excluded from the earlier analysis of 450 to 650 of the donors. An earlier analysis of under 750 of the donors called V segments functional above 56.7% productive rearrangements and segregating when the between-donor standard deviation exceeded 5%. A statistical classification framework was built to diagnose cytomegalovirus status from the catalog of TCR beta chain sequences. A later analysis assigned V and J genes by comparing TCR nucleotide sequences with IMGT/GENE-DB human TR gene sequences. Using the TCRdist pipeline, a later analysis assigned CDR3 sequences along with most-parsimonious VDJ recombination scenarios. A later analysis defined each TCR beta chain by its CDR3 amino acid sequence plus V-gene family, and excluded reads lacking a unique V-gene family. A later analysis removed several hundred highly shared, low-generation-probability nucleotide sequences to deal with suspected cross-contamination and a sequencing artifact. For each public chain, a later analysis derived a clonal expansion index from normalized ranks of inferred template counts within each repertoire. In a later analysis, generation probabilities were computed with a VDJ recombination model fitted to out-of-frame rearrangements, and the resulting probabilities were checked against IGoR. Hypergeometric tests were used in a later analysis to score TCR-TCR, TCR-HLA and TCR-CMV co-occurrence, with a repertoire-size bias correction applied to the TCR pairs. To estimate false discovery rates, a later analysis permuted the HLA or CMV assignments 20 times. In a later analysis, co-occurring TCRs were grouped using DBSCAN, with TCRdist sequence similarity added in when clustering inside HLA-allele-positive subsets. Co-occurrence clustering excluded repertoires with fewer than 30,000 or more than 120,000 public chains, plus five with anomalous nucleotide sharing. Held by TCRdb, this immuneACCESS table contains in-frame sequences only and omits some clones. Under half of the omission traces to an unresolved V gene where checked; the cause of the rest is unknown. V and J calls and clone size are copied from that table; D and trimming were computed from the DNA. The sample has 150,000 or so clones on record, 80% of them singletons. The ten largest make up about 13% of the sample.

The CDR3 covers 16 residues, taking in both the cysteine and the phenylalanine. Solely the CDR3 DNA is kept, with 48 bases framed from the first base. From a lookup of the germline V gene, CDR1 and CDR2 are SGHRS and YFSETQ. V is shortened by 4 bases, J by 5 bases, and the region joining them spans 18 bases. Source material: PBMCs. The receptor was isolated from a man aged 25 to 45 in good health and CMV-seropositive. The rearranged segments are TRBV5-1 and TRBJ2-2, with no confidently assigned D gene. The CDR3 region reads CASSTPLGVRTGELFF. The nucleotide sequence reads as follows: TGCGCCAGCAGCACCCCCCTGGGTGTGCGGACCGGGGAGCTGTTTTTT. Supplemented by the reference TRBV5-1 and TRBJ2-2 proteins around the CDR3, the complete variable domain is KAGVTQTPRYLIKTRGQQVTLSCSPISGHRSVSWYQQTPGQGLQFLFEYFSETQRNKGNFPGRFSGRQFSNSRSEMNVSTLELGDSALYLCASSTPLGVRTGELFFGEGSRLTVL.